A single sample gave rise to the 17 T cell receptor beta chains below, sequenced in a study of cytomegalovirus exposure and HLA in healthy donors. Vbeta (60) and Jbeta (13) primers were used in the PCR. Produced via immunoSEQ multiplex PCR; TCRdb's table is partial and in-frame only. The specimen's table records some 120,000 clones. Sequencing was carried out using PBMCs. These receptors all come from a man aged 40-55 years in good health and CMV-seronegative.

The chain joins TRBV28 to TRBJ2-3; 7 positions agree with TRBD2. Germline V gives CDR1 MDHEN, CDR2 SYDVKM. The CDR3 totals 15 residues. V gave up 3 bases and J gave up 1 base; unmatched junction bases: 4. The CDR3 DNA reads TGTGCCAGCAGTTTCTTCCGGGAGGGCACAGATACGCAGTATTTT. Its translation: CASSFFREGTDTQYF.

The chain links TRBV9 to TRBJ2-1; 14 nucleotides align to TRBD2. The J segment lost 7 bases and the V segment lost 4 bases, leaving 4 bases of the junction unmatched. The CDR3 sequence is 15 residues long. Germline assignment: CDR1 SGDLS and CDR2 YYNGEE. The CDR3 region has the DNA TGTGCCAGCAGCCTCGGGACTAGCGGGAGTAATGAGCAGTTCTTC. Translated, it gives CASSLGTSGSNEQFF.

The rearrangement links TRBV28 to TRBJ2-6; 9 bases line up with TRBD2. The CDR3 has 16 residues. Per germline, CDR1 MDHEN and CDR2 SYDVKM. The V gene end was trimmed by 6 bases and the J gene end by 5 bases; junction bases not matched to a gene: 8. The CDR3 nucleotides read TGTGCCAGCAGCCTGGGCGGGAGGGCCCGGGCCAACGTCCTGACTTTC. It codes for CASSLGGRARANVLTF.

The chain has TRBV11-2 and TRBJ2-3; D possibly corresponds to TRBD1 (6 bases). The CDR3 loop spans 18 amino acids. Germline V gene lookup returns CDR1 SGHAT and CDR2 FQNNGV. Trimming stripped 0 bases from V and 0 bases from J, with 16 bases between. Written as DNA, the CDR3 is TGTGCCAGCAGCTTAGATCCCGTGGGGGCTCGGAGCACAGATACGCAGTATTTT. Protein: CASSLDPVGARSTDTQYF.

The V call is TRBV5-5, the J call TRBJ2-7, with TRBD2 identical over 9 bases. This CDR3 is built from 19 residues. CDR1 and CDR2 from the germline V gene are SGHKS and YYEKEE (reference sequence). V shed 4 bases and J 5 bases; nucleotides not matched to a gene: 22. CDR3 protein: CASSTRDPAAGGKPHEQYF. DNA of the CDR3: TGTGCCAGCAGCACTCGAGACCCGGCTGCGGGAGGGAAACCCCACGAGCAGTACTTC.

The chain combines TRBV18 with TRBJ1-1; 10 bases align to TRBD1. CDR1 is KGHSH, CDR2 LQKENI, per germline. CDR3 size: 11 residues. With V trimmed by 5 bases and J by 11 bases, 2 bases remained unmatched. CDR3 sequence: CASSTGQGAFF. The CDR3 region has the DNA TGTGCCAGCTCAACGGGACAGGGGGCTTTCTTT.

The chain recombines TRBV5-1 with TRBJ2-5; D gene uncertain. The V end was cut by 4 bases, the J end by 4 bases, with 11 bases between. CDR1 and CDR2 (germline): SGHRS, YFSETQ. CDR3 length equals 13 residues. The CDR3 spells CASSEMVGETQYF. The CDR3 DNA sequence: TGCGCCAGCAGCGAGATGGTTGGAGAGACCCAGTACTTC.

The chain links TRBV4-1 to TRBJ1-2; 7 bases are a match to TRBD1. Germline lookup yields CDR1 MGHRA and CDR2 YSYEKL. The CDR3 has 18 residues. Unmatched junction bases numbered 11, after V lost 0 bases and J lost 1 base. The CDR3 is CASSQDLRGRFGNYGYTF. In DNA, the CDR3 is TGCGCCAGCAGCCAAGATCTGAGGGGGCGATTCGGTAACTATGGCTACACCTTC.

The CDR3 DNA reads TGTGCCAGCAGCTTGGGTTTCCTAGAAGAGACCCAGTACTTC. Protein sequence: CASSLGFLEETQYF. The chain has TRBV5-5 and TRBJ2-5, with D hard to call. The CDR3 extends over 14 amino acids. V lost 0 bases to trimming and J lost 3 bases, with 9 bases between them. In germline, CDR1 is SGHKS, CDR2 YYEKEE (reference sequence).

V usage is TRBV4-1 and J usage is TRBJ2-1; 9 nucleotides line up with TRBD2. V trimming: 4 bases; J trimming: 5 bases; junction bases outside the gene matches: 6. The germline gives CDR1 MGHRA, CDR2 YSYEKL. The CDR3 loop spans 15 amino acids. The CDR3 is CASSPLGLANNEQFF. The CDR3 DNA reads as TGCGCCAGCAGCCCACTCGGACTAGCGAACAATGAGCAGTTCTTC.

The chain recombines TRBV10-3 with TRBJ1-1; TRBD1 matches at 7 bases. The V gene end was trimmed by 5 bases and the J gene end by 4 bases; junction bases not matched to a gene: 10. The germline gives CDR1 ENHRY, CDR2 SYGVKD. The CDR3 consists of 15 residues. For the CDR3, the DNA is TGTGCCATCAGTAGCACTACAGGGGTGGTCACTGAAGCTTTCTTT. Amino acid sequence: CAISSTTGVVTEAFF.

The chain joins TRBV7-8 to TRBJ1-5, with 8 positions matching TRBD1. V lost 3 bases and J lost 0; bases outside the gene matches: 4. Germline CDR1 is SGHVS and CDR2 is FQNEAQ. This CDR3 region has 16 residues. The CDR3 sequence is CASSLTGADSNQPQHF. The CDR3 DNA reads TGTGCCAGCAGCTTGACAGGGGCGGATAGCAATCAGCCCCAGCATTTT. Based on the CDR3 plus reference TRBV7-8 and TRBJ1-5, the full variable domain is GAGVSQSPRYKVAKRGQDVALRCDPISGHVSLFWYQQALGQGPEFLTYFQNEAQLDKSGLPSDRFFAERPEGSVSTLKIQRTQQEDSAVYLCASSLTGADSNQPQHFGDGTRLSIL.

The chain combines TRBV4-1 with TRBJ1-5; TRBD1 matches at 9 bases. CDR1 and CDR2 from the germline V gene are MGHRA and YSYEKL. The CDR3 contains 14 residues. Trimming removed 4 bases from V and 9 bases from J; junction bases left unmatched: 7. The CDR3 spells CASSPDRGGMPQHF. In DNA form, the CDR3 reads TGCGCCAGCAGCCCGGACAGGGGTGGTATGCCCCAGCATTTT.

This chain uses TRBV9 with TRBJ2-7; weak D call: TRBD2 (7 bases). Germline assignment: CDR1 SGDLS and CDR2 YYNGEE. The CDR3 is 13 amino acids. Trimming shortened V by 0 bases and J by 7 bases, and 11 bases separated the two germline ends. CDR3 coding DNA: TGTGCCAGCAGCGTAGCCGGGGGGCTTGAGCAGTACTTC. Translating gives CASSVAGGLEQYF.

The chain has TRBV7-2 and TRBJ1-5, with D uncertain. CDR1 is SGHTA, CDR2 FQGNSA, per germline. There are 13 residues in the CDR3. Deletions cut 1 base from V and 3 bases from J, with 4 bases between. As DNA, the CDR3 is TGTGCCAGCAGCTTAGTTAACAATCAGCCCCAGCATTTT. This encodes CASSLVNNQPQHF.

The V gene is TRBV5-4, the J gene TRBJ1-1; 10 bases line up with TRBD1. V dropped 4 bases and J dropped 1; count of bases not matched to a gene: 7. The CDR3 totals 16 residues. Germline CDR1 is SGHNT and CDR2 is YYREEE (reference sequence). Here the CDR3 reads CASSLGQGPGNTEAFF. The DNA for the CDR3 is TGTGCCAGCAGCCTGGGACAGGGGCCGGGGAACACTGAAGCTTTCTTT.

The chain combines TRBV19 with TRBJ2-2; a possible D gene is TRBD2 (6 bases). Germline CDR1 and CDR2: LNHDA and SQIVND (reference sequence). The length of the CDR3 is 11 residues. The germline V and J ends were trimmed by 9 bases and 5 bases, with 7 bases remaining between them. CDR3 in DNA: TGTGCCAGCAGCGGGACCGGGGAGCTGTTTTTT. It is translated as CASSGTGELFF.